This T cell receptor (beta chain) was recovered during a study of T cells in Graves' hyperthyroidism and ophthalmopathy (dated by TCRdb to the late 2010s). At the level of the whole study: Peripheral blood was sampled at the time of initial diagnosis, prior to any treatment. A discovery cohort of 95 to 100 patients, approximately 45 with Graves' ophthalmopathy and about 60 with stable Graves' hyperthyroidism, was used to find distinguishing TCR V-J signatures. An independent validation cohort of 18 to 20 hyperthyroidism patients and about 16 patients who later progressed to ophthalmopathy tested prospective prediction of ophthalmopathy. The roughly 100 discovery patients were randomly divided into training and test sets at a 7:3 ratio. In six Graves' hyperthyroidism patients, the study also compared T-cell repertoires from thyroid tissue with T-cell repertoires from blood. After blood sampling, hyperthyroidism patients were treated with methimazole at a starting dose of 30 mg daily, and ophthalmopathy patients were treated with high-dose intravenous methylprednisolone. According to the paper, TCR Vbeta CDR3 sequencing was carried out on 120 to 150 peripheral blood samples, which came from over 40 ophthalmopathy, around 75 hyperthyroidism and approximately 17 progressor patients. Here is what the overall study found, with its caveats: A 13 V-J signature model separated ophthalmopathy from stable hyperthyroidism, with 87.88% sensitivity and 81% to 83% specificity in cross-validation and 80%/75% in testing. In validation, progression to ophthalmopathy was predicted by the model with around 71% sensitivity and 72% to 85% specificity, a median of 6.5 months before onset. No statistical method was used to fix the sample size in advance, and group allocation was not hidden from the investigators. Most expanded thyroid clonotypes (frequency above 0.001) were also detected in blood, a finding suggesting that blood repertoires may reflect thyroid immune responses.

Inclusive of the bounding cysteine and phenylalanine, the CDR3 is 16 residues long. The entry retains the CDR3 DNA only, 48 bases that are in frame from base 1. The germline V gene sets CDR1 to MNHNS and CDR2 to SASEGT. At the junction V is shortened by 10 bases and J by 7 bases; bases outside the gene matches: 16. The TCR beta CDR3 regions were amplified from the RNA transcripts. A first-round RT-PCR of the TCR CDR3 used the HTBI primer set with the Qiagen OneStep RT-PCR kit. A second multiplex PCR round built the libraries, followed by size selection and purification. The libraries were sequenced on an Illumina HiSeq2000 using paired-end 100 bp reads. The study's processing was this. SOAPnuke was used to process the raw data, throwing out any read that contained adapters or uncalled bases, had a mean Phred below 15, or lacked an exact constant-primer or identifier match. COPE v1.2.5 was used to merge the high-quality paired reads, and each unique nucleotide sequence was defined as a clonotype. Clonotypes were aligned to IMGT TRBV, TRBD and TRBJ reference segments using MiTCR v1.1. The analysis was restricted to V-J combinations with a frequency above 0.0001, which together covered 99.2% of the repertoires. The TCS score was defined as the ratio of F50 (clonal expansion) to E x V (chaos), calculated using BLOSUM62-based TCRdist between CDR3 peptides within each V-J. Welch's t-statistics and random forest reduced around 550 V-J features to about 12, which were used in a naive Bayes classifier (R e1071). TCRdb ran its own pipeline on the public reads, namely fastp trimming at Q25 and MiXCR clone calling, and kept in-frame beta chains. A single entry per CDR3 protein holds the most common genes and DNA from its merged rows. The V and J calls, along with clone size, are taken from TCRdb and not from the paper's own processing. The sample contains hundreds of thousands of distinct CDR3 sequences, approximately 15% of them found a single time. In total, the top ten clones hold roughly 10% of the sample.

This clonotype has ten or more counts. This clone's antigen is unknown. The sample holds no much larger clone one base away, and base qualities are not on file. A patient counted as having stable Graves' hyperthyroidism if no progression to ophthalmopathy occurred over 18 months of follow-up. Hyperthyroidism patients were newly diagnosed, had a disease duration of under 2 months, and were aged 18 to 65 years. The study excluded patients with uncontrolled infections, other autoimmune diseases, pregnancy or lactation. Clinical symptoms, serum thyroxine and TRAb, thyroid ultrasound, and orbital computed tomography formed the basis for the diagnoses. PBMCs were isolated from 7.5 to 10 ml of fresh peripheral blood by Ficoll-Paque density gradient centrifugation. Total RNA was extracted using Trizol reagent, and RNA quality was assessed on an Agilent 2100 Bioanalyzer.

The source of this sequence is a young woman with Graves' hyperthyroidism. The sequencing input was blood. The receptor chain draws on TRBV6-1 and TRBJ1-1, with TRBD1 matching 12 junction bases. The sequenced DNA: TGTGCCAACATGGGCCTGGGACAGGGGGCAAATTTTGAAGCTTTCTTT. Translated, it reads CANMGLGQGANFEAFF.